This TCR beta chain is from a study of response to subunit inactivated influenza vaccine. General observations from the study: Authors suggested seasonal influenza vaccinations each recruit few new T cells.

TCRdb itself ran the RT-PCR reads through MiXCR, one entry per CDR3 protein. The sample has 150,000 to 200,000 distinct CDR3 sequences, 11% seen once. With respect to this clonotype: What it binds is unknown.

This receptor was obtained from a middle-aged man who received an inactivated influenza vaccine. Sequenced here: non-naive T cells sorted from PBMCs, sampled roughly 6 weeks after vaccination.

The CDR3 region has the DNA TGTGCCAGCAGTTCCACAGGGGCCCTCACAGATACGCAGTATTTT. Translated: CASSSTGALTDTQYF. V is TRBV28 and J is TRBJ2-3; 7 bases match TRBD1. V shed 4 bases, J shed 2 bases, and the junction held 6 bases outside the gene matches. The CDR3 totals 15 residues. CDR1 and CDR2 (germline): MDHEN, SYDVKM.